These 21 T cell receptor beta chains originate from one sample sequenced in a study of vaccination and CD4 T cells after COVID-19 (dated 2022 in TCRdb). Antigens of these TCRs are unknown. The treatment or condition label of this sample denotes: roughly 10-day PBMC culture with coronavirus spike peptide pools or control peptides (ViraFEST assay). Libraries came from PCR. The sample was run on an Illumina iSeq 100. TCR sequencing of DNA from cultured CD4+ T cells used the Oncomine TCR Beta short-read assay at the Johns Hopkins FTIC core. TCRdb reprocessed the public reads (quality trimming at Q25 with fastp, clone calling with MiXCR) and kept in-frame beta chains. For every CDR3 protein sequence, its rows merge into one entry that carries the most common genes and DNA. Within this sample are about 20,000 distinct CDR3 sequences, with 23% of them counted one time only. Almost 8% of the sample lies in the top ten.

Source material: cultured CD4+ T cells from blood. These receptors were obtained from a human donor with COVID-19.

The gene calls are TRBV27 and TRBJ1-6; 7 bases line up with TRBD1. Germline V gene data show CDR1 as MNHEY and CDR2 as SMNVEV (reference sequence). The CDR3 spans 15 residues. J was trimmed by 7 bases and V by 2 bases; bases with no gene match: 5. The CDR3 is CASSLSLRGNSPLHF. In DNA form, the CDR3 reads TGTGCCAGCAGTTTAAGTCTCAGGGGGAATTCACCCCTCCACTTT.

The gene calls are TRBV20-1 and TRBJ2-5; D might be TRBD2 (6 bases). V was clipped by 6 bases and J by 1 base, with 21 bases between them. This CDR3 region has 16 residues. The germline V gene has CDR1 DFQATT and CDR2 SNEGSKA (reference sequence). CDR3 region: CSAGAGTLLGQETQYF. The CDR3 region has the DNA TGCAGTGCCGGGGCGGGAACATTACTTGGCCAAGAGACCCAGTACTTC.

The V call is TRBV4-2, the J call TRBJ2-1; tentative D call: TRBD2 (6 bases). V was shortened by 4 bases and J by 0 bases, with 10 bases between the two germline ends. The CDR3 runs 15 residues. The germline V gene encodes CDR1 LGHNA and CDR2 YNFKEQ. The CDR3, as DNA: TGTGCCAGCAGCCCGGGACTCTACTCCTACAATGAGCAGTTCTTC. As protein: CASSPGLYSYNEQFF.

There are a few counts of this clonotype. The chain carries TRBV12-3 or TRBV12-4 and TRBJ2-5; D perhaps matches TRBD1 (5 bases). Trimming took off 3 bases at V and 1 base at J, with 6 bases between the two ends. CDR3 size: 13 residues. Here the CDR3 DNA reads TGTGCCAGCAGTTTTCAGGGCCAAGAGACCCAGTACTTC. Protein product: CASSFQGQETQYF.

V and J are TRBV9 and TRBJ2-3, with D unresolved. Trimming stripped 0 bases from V and 2 bases from J, with 10 bases between. The CDR3 contains 15 residues. CDR1 SGDLS and CDR2 YYNGEE come from the germline V gene. As DNA, the CDR3 is TGTGCCAGCAGCGTAGCCTTTTCACACACAGATACGCAGTATTTT. Its protein is CASSVAFSHTDTQYF.

This rearrangement joins TRBV4-1 to TRBJ2-3; the match to TRBD2 covers 11 bases. J gave up 2 bases and V 4 bases, and 5 bases lay outside the gene matches. In germline, CDR1 is MGHRA, CDR2 YSYEKL. The CDR3 contains 16 residues. DNA of the CDR3: TGCGCCAGCAGCCCCCGACTAGCGGGGATCACAGATACGCAGTATTTT. Its protein product is CASSPRLAGITDTQYF.

This clonotype was observed a handful of times. The chain employs TRBV4-2 and TRBJ1-1; D not resolved. V lost 0 bases and J 4 bases, leaving 9 bases between the germline ends. The CDR3 totals 14 residues. CDR1 and CDR2 (germline): LGHNA, YNFKEQ. This CDR3 reads CASSQETQSTEAFF. CDR3 bases: TGTGCCAGCAGCCAAGAGACACAGTCCACTGAAGCTTTCTTT.

The rearrangement uses TRBV5-5 and TRBJ2-5, with D tentatively TRBD1 (5 bases). The germline CDR1 and CDR2 sequences are SGHKS and YYEKEE (reference sequence). This CDR3 comprises 13 residues. Trimming took 4 bases from V and 2 from J, leaving 9 bases between them. CDR3 in amino acids: CASSTDSQETQYF. CDR3 DNA sequence: TGTGCCAGCAGCACAGACAGTCAAGAGACCCAGTACTTC.

The V gene is TRBV21-1, the J gene TRBJ2-7; the table assigns TRBD1, which was not confirmed against the DNA. TRBV21-1 is annotated as a pseudogene. The CDR3 spans 18 residues. CDR3: CASSSGAGPHDPSYEQYF. Here the CDR3 DNA reads TGTGCCAGCAGCAGTGGGGCGGGGCCCCACGACCCATCCTACGAGCAGTACTTC.

The table lists this clonotype with a few counts. The V call is TRBV5-4, the J call TRBJ2-2; TRBD1 might be the D (6 bases). Germline values: CDR1 SGHNT, CDR2 YYREEE (reference sequence). V was trimmed by 4 bases and J by 6 bases, leaving 16 bases between them. This CDR3 region has 15 residues. The CDR3 protein is CASSLPGAHPGELFF. The CDR3 nucleotides are TGTGCCAGCAGCCTGCCAGGGGCGCACCCCGGGGAGCTGTTTTTT.

This clonotype ranks as medium-sized. The chain recombines TRBV24-1 with TRBJ1-2, with D perhaps TRBD1 (6 bases). The CDR3 runs 14 residues. V dropped 7 bases and J dropped 0 bases, with 11 bases sitting between them. Looked up from germline, CDR1 is KGHDR and CDR2 is SFDVKD. The CDR3 spells CATRGARANYGYTF. In DNA, the CDR3 is TGTGCCACCAGGGGGGCCCGAGCTAACTATGGCTACACCTTC.

The V gene is TRBV12-3 or TRBV12-4, the J gene TRBJ1-1; no clear D gene. Deletions cut 1 base from V and 7 bases from J, with 16 bases between. The CDR3 loop spans 15 amino acids. This chain's CDR3 is CASSLDPGPNGEAFF. The CDR3, as DNA: TGTGCCAGCAGTTTAGATCCGGGCCCTAACGGTGAAGCTTTCTTT.

This clonotype turned up a few times. DNA of the CDR3: TGTGCCAGCAGCGGCGCTCGAGCCGGGGAGCTGTTTTTT. Translating it yields CASSGARAGELFF. This rearrangement joins TRBV11-3 to TRBJ2-2; no clear D gene. This CDR3 contains 13 residues. The V gene's germline CDR1 is SGHNT and CDR2 YENEEA. Trimming cost V 5 bases and J 6 bases, with 10 bases left between them. Full variable domain (rest looked up from reference TRBV11-3 and TRBJ2-2): EAGVVQSPRYKIIEKKQPVAFWCNPISGHNTLYWYLQNLGQGPELLIRYENEEAVDDSQLPKDRFSAERLKGVDSTLKIQPAELGDSAVYLCASSGARAGELFFGEGSRLTVL.

The chain recombines TRBV7-3 with TRBJ1-1; 8 positions agree with TRBD1. This CDR3 spans 14 amino acids. V shed 5 bases and J 4 bases; nucleotides not matched to a gene: 6. The germline V gene encodes CDR1 SGHTA and CDR2 FQGTGA. CDR3 in amino acids: CASSQDRAGTEAFF. CDR3 DNA sequence: TGTGCCAGCAGCCAGGACAGGGCTGGCACTGAAGCTTTCTTT.

J is TRBJ2-4 and V is TRBV6-1, with D tentatively TRBD1 or TRBD2 (5 bases each). This CDR3 region has 13 residues. The germline V gene has CDR1 MNHNS and CDR2 SASEGT. The V end lost 6 bases, the J end lost 15 bases, and 21 bases lay between the germline ends. Written as DNA, the CDR3 is TGTGCCAGCAGAGCCCGGGACCTCCCCTTTTGGTACTTC. Its protein product is CASRARDLPFWYF.

This clonotype appeared a few times. This chain joins TRBV20-1 and TRBJ1-4; D remains unclear. V gave up 3 bases and J gave up 0 bases, with 11 bases separating them. The CDR3 has 15 residues. CDR1 is DFQATT and CDR2 is SNEGSKA in the germline V gene (reference sequence). The CDR3, as DNA: TGCAGTGCTAGTGAGAGGACGGCAACTAATGAAAAACTGTTTTTT. Its protein product is CSASERTATNEKLFF.

The chain combines TRBV3-1 with TRBJ1-3; TRBD1 aligns across 11 bases. CDR1 is LGHDT, CDR2 YNNKEL, per germline (reference sequence). V trimming: 4 bases; J trimming: 9 bases; junction bases outside the gene matches: 11. This CDR3 has 16 residues. The DNA for the CDR3 is TGTGCCAGCAGCCGCGGGACAGGGGGTTCTCCTGGCACCATATATTTT. It codes for CASSRGTGGSPGTIYF.

Judged by abundance, this clonotype is medium-sized. The chain carries TRBV20-1 and TRBJ2-2; a weak D match, TRBD1 (5 bases). With 6 bases removed from V and 3 bases from J, the gap between germline ends came to 8 bases. The length of the CDR3 is 12 residues. Germline values: CDR1 DFQATT, CDR2 SNEGSKA (reference sequence). In DNA form, the CDR3 reads TGCAGTGCCCTCAGGGACACCGGGGAGCTGTTTTTT. It encodes CSALRDTGELFF.

This clonotype was found a few times. The V call is TRBV7-9, the J call TRBJ2-1; D call uncertain. V lost 2 bases and J lost 6, with 23 bases in between. The CDR3 is 18 residues long. The V gene's germline CDR1 is SEHNR and CDR2 FQNEAQ (reference sequence). As DNA, the CDR3 is TGTGCCAGCAGCTTATTACTCAGGACCCTGCCAAAGGGCAATGAGCAGTTCTTC. Protein: CASSLLLRTLPKGNEQFF.

This clonotype has just a few counts. The J gene is TRBJ1-2, the V gene TRBV19; 7 bases are shared with TRBD1. V shed 7 bases, J shed 6 bases, and the junction held 8 bases outside the gene matches. The CDR3 covers 13 residues. The germline V gene has CDR1 LNHDA and CDR2 SQIVND (reference sequence). The CDR3 region is CASNLQGSNGYTF. The CDR3, as DNA: TGTGCCAGTAACCTACAGGGGTCGAATGGCTACACCTTC.

The chain carries TRBV7-9 and TRBJ2-5; possibly TRBD2 for D (6 bases). V was cut by 2 bases and J by 4 bases, with 8 bases left in between. Per germline, CDR1 SEHNR and CDR2 FQNEAQ (reference sequence). This CDR3 contains 13 residues. Here the CDR3 reads CASSLNGGETQYF. CDR3 DNA: TGTGCCAGCAGCTTAAACGGGGGAGAGACCCAGTACTTC. Looking up the rest from reference TRBV7-9 and TRBJ2-5 gives the full variable domain: DTGVSQNPRHKITKRGQNVTFRCDPISEHNRLYWYRQTLGQGPEFLTYFQNEAQLEKSRLLSDRFSAERPKGSFSTLEIQRTEQGDSAMYLCASSLNGGETQYFGPGTRLLVL.